The entry below describes one TCR beta chain. Antigen specificity is unknown. The authors made TCR beta cDNA libraries by 5'RACE template switching. This switching added a universal primer site and UMIs. Following a re-call of the 5' RACE reads, TCRdb has one entry per CDR3 protein and lacks DNA. Recorded for this sample: fewer than 200,000 distinct CDR3 sequences. The CDR3 runs 14 residues. Per germline, CDR1 MNHEY and CDR2 SVGAGI. This specimen belongs to a study of T cells expressing NK-cell markers. Turning to the study itself: Researchers got TCR beta repertoires out of sorted CD3+CD56+NKG2C+, CD3+CD56+NKG2C- and CD3+CD56-NKG2C+ T cells.

Study-wide findings and caveats: Among CD8+ T cells from about 6 donors, dominant NKG2C+ clonotypes accounted for roughly 1.0-7.0%. Clarity on HCMV specificity was lacking for the expanded NKG2C+ T cell clones.

This TCR was sampled from a woman aged 18-70 years in good health. The chain carries TRBV6-5 and TRBJ2-7. Material for sequencing was blood T cells: a sorted CD56 or NKG2C T cell subset, CD4+ or CD8+ T cells, or bulk PBMC T cells (not recorded which). This CDR3 reads CASSYSVASYEQYF.